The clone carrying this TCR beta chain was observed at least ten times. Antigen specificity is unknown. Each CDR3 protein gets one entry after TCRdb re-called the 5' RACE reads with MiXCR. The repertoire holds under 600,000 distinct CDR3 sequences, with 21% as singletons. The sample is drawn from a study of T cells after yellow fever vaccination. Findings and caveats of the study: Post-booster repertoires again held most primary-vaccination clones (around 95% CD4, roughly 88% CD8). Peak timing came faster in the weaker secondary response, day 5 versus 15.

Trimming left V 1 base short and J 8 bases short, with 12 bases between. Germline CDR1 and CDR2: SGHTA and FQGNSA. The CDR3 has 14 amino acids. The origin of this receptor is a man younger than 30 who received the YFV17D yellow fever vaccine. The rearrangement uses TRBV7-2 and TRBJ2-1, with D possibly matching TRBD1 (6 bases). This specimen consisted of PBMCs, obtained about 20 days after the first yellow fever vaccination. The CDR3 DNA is TGTGCCAGCAGCTTAGTACAGGGTTGGGATGAGCAGTTCTTC. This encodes CASSLVQGWDEQFF.